One and the same sample provided the 14 T cell receptor beta chains below, sequenced in a study of T cells after yellow fever vaccination (dated by TCRdb to the late 2010s). Per the publication, the treatment or condition label means: live attenuated yellow fever vaccine strain. Libraries were built with 5' RACE. The sequencer listed for this sample is Illumina HiSeq 2500. The public reads were run again by TCRdb, first through fastp at Q25 and then through MiXCR, and only productive beta chains were kept. Rows are unified per CDR3 protein, each entry keeping the most common DNA and genes. The sample table contains 500,000 to 650,000 distinct CDR3 sequences; only one count was recorded for approximately 13% of them. The ten largest clones take up around 14% of the sample. This material consisted of PBMCs, taken on the day of the yellow fever booster vaccination. The origin of the receptors is a man between 25 and 39 years old who received the YFV17D yellow fever vaccine.

This clonotype was found a few times. The chain links TRBV7-6 to TRBJ2-7, with D possibly being TRBD2 (5 bases). The V gene lost 2 bases and the J gene lost 1 base, with 12 bases spanning the gap. Germline V gene sequence: CDR1 SGHVS, CDR2 FNYEAQ. The CDR3 has 15 residues. The CDR3 nucleotides read TGTGCCAGCAGCTTATCAGACTCGGGGTCCTACGAGCAGTACTTC. Translating it yields CASSLSDSGSYEQYF.

This clonotype was counted only a few times. The V call is TRBV18, the J call TRBJ2-7, with TRBD2 matching 14 bases. The CDR3 consists of 15 residues. The germline CDR1 and CDR2 sequences are KGHSH and LQKENI. V shed 3 bases and J 7 bases; nucleotides not matched to a gene: 5. The DNA for the CDR3 is TGTGCCAGCTCACCGGGGACTAGCGGGAGTTTGGAGCAGTACTTC. It is translated as CASSPGTSGSLEQYF.

The table lists this clonotype with many counts. V usage is TRBV29-1 and J usage is TRBJ2-1; TRBD1 might be the D (5 bases). V lost 5 bases and J 4 bases, leaving 12 bases between the germline ends. CDR3 length: 13 residues. Looked up from germline, CDR1 is SQVTM and CDR2 is ANQGSEA. The DNA for the CDR3 is TGCAGCGTTCTTAGGACACGTTACAATGAGCAGTTCTTC. Protein product: CSVLRTRYNEQFF.

V usage is TRBV7-2 and J usage is TRBJ1-1; D possibly corresponds to TRBD1 (6 bases). Germline-derived CDR1 and CDR2 are SGHTA and FQGNSA. The CDR3 runs 16 residues. Trimming took 6 bases from V and 1 from J, leaving 18 bases between them. This CDR3 is CASRPDTGTRNTEAFF. For the CDR3, the DNA is TGTGCCAGCAGACCCGATACAGGGACCCGGAACACTGAAGCTTTCTTT.

A note on this clonotype: The CDR3 end shows no conserved phenylalanine or tryptophan, and so a read error is likely. This chain connects TRBV12-3 or TRBV12-4 to TRBJ2-7; 9 nucleotides agree with TRBD2. This CDR3 has 13 residues. Losses at the gene ends were 6 bases for V and 3 bases for J; bases not matched to a gene: 3. CDR3 residues: CASRGRGGYEQYS. DNA for the CDR3: TGTGCCAGCAGGGGGCGGGGGGGCTACGAGCAGTACTCC.

The genes are TRBV7-6 and TRBJ2-7, with D possibly matching TRBD2 (6 bases). The germline V gene has CDR1 SGHVS and CDR2 FNYEAQ. Between the trimmed V and J ends, which lost 1 base and 3 bases, there was a span of 16 bases. The CDR3 totals 16 residues. The CDR3 protein is CASSLGVGGRIYEQYF. CDR3 nucleotides: TGTGCCAGCAGCTTAGGTGTGGGGGGTAGGATCTACGAGCAGTACTTC.

The chain carries TRBV12-3 or TRBV12-4 and TRBJ1-4; 7 bases line up with TRBD1. J lost 6 bases, V lost 4 bases, and 8 bases had no gene match. This CDR3 spans 15 amino acids. DNA for the CDR3: TGTGCCAGCAGTTCCCAACAGGGGTTCGATGAAAAACTGTTTTTT. Translation gives CASSSQQGFDEKLFF.

This clonotype has more than one count but fewer than ten. The chain has TRBV20-1 and TRBJ2-1; TRBD1 agrees at 11 bases. This CDR3 has 14 residues. Germline V gene sequence: CDR1 DFQATT, CDR2 SNEGSKA (reference sequence). V gave up 6 bases and J gave up 12 bases; unmatched junction bases: 13. Written as DNA, the CDR3 is TGCAGTGCCCTGGACAGGGGGCTCAGCCAGGGGCAGTTCTTC. Its translation: CSALDRGLSQGQFF.

This clonotype appeared a few times. The chain links TRBV7-2 to TRBJ2-5, with D possibly being TRBD2 (5 bases). V was cut by 4 bases and J by 5 bases, with 14 bases left in between. Germline CDR1 and CDR2: SGHTA and FQGNSA. The CDR3 sequence is 14 residues long. The CDR3 reads CASSSNLGVETQYF. The CDR3 coding sequence is TGTGCCAGCAGCTCGAACCTCGGGGTCGAGACCCAGTACTTC.

This clonotype has a count of ten or more. The chain employs TRBV5-1 and TRBJ2-7; possible D gene TRBD1, 6 bases. The V end was cut by 3 bases, the J end by 5 bases, with 12 bases between. This CDR3 comprises 13 residues. From germline, CDR1 is SGHRS and CDR2 YFSETQ. The CDR3 nucleotides read TGCGCCAGCAGCTCCGCAGGGGACCACGAGCAGTACTTC. Protein product: CASSSAGDHEQYF. Variable domain in full (rest from reference TRBV5-1 and TRBJ2-7): KAGVTQTPRYLIKTRGQQVTLSCSPISGHRSVSWYQQTPGQGLQFLFEYFSETQRNKGNFPGRFSGRQFSNSRSEMNVSTLELGDSALYLCASSSAGDHEQYFGPGTRLTVT.

The rearrangement uses TRBV7-2 and TRBJ1-1; D unresolved. The CDR3 is 15 residues long. Between the trimmed V and J ends, which lost 1 base and 3 bases, there was a span of 12 bases. Germline CDR1 SGHTA, CDR2 FQGNSA. The CDR3 DNA sequence: TGTGCCAGCAGCTTAGGTGGGAGGAGAGACACTGAAGCTTTCTTT. Its protein is CASSLGGRRDTEAFF.

The rearrangement uses TRBV7-2 and TRBJ2-3; D not resolved. Trimming pared 1 base from V and 2 bases from J, leaving 10 bases between. CDR1 and CDR2 from the germline V gene are SGHTA and FQGNSA. CDR3 length equals 15 residues. CDR3 DNA sequence: TGTGCCAGCAGCTTAGTCCATAGCATCACAGATACGCAGTATTTT. Its protein product is CASSLVHSITDTQYF.

V is TRBV20-1 and J is TRBJ2-1; a weak D match, TRBD1 (6 bases). CDR1 DFQATT and CDR2 SNEGSKA come from the germline V gene (reference sequence). The ends were cut back, 5 bases at V and 0 bases at J, with 20 bases in the middle. The CDR3 is made up of 17 amino acids. Here the CDR3 DNA reads TGCAGTGCTCGAGGGAACAGGGCCCGTAGCTCCTACAATGAGCAGTTCTTC. Translation gives CSARGNRARSSYNEQFF.

J is TRBJ2-4 and V is TRBV20-1, with D possibly being TRBD2 (5 bases). Germline V gene lookup returns CDR1 DFQATT and CDR2 SNEGSKA (reference sequence). The CDR3 spans 13 residues. V was trimmed by 6 bases and J by 3 bases, leaving 12 bases between them. The DNA for the CDR3 is TGCAGTGCCGCCGACGGGAACAAAAACATTCAGTACTTC. This gives the protein CSAADGNKNIQYF.